These 24 T cell receptor beta chains originate from one sample sequenced in a study of chronic HIV infection and antiretroviral therapy (dated by TCRdb to the mid-2010s). Library construction relied on 5' RACE. The run used an Illumina MiSeq. Through fastp at Q25 and MiXCR, TCRdb rebuilt clones from the public reads, retaining in-frame beta chains. Duplicate CDR3 protein sequences are folded into a single record with the most common DNA and genes. This sample holds approximately 47,000 distinct CDR3 sequences; about a fifth were observed only once. 2.8% of the sample rests with the top ten. The sample was peripheral blood. The receptors come from an adult who had HIV and had not received antiretroviral therapy, or was an uninfected healthy control (not recorded which).

The chain uses TRBV3-1 and TRBJ1-6; weak D call: TRBD1 (5 bases). Germline CDR1 is LGHDT and CDR2 is YNNKEL (reference sequence). CDR3 length: 15 residues. Trimming removed 5 bases from V and 0 bases from J, with 8 bases in between. The CDR3 nucleotides are TGTGCCAGCAGCAAGGGGAGCTCCTATAATTCACCCCTCCACTTT. Encoded protein: CASSKGSSYNSPLHF.

This rearrangement joins TRBV7-3 to TRBJ2-7; the D is unclear. Trimming took off 4 bases at V and 2 bases at J, with 12 bases between the two ends. The germline CDR1 and CDR2 sequences are SGHTA and FQGTGA. This CDR3 is 14 amino acids long. In nucleotides, the CDR3 is TGTGCCAGCAGCTCGGGCTTTGGAGCCTACGAGCAGTACTTC. Its protein product is CASSSGFGAYEQYF. Drawing the rest from reference TRBV7-3 and TRBJ2-7, the complete variable domain is GAGVSQTPSNKVTEKGKYVELRCDPISGHTALYWYRQSLGQGPEFLIYFQGTGAADDSGLPNDRFFAVRPEGSVSTLKIQRTERGDSAVYLCASSSGFGAYEQYFGPGTRLTVT.

Only a few counts were recorded for this clonotype. The chain is built from TRBV29-1 and TRBJ1-2; 9 nucleotides align to TRBD1. The junction had 4 bases not matched to a gene; V was cut back by 3 bases and J by 5 bases. This CDR3 contains 13 residues. Germline loops: CDR1 SQVTM, CDR2 ANQGSEA. The CDR3 region has the DNA TGCAGCGTTGAGGCCGGGACAGGGTATGGCTACACCTTC. It encodes CSVEAGTGYGYTF.

This clonotype was counted a few times. This chain's CDR3 is CASSFLAGATDTQYF. DNA for the CDR3: TGCGCCAGCAGCTTTCTAGCGGGAGCGACAGATACGCAGTATTTT. This chain joins TRBV5-1 and TRBJ2-3; 10 bases map to TRBD2. Germline-derived CDR1 and CDR2 are SGHRS and YFSETQ. The V segment lost 2 bases and the J segment 3 bases; nucleotides outside the gene matches: 3. This CDR3 is 15 amino acids long. The full variable domain, with the rest looked up from reference TRBV5-1 and TRBJ2-3, is KAGVTQTPRYLIKTRGQQVTLSCSPISGHRSVSWYQQTPGQGLQFLFEYFSETQRNKGNFPGRFSGRQFSNSRSEMNVSTLELGDSALYLCASSFLAGATDTQYFGPGTRLTVL.

Ten or more counts support this clonotype. The chain recombines TRBV29-1 with TRBJ2-1; D remains unclear. V was shortened by 4 bases and J by 5 bases, with 9 bases between the two germline ends. This CDR3 comprises 12 residues. Germline V gives CDR1 SQVTM, CDR2 ANQGSEA. The chain's CDR3 is CSVVGWDNEQFF. CDR3 in DNA: TGCAGCGTTGTTGGGTGGGACAATGAGCAGTTCTTC.

The chain uses TRBV11-2 and TRBJ2-1; 11 positions match TRBD2. The J segment lost 4 bases and the V segment lost 5 bases, leaving 4 bases of the junction unmatched. Germline assignment: CDR1 SGHAT and CDR2 FQNNGV. The CDR3 length is 15 residues. The CDR3 protein is CASSPTSGVYNEQFF. The CDR3 region has the DNA TGTGCCAGCAGCCCGACTAGCGGGGTATACAATGAGCAGTTCTTC. The full variable domain, in which reference TRBV11-2 and TRBJ2-1 provide the parts outside the CDR3, is EAGVAQSPRYKIIEKRQSVAFWCNPISGHATLYWYQQILGQGPKLLIQFQNNGVVDDSQLPKDRFSAERLKGVDSTLKIQPAKLEDSAVYLCASSPTSGVYNEQFFGPGTRLTVL.

V gene TRBV20-1 combines with J gene TRBJ1-5; D ambiguous. The CDR3 contains 16 residues. The germline gives CDR1 DFQATT, CDR2 SNEGSKA (reference sequence). The V end was cut by 0 bases, the J end by 1 base, with 13 bases between. Here the CDR3 DNA reads TGCAGTGCTAGAGAGGAGGGCGGGATAAGCAATCAGCCCCAGCATTTT. Its protein product is CSAREEGGISNQPQHF.

This clonotype has more than one count but fewer than ten. V gene TRBV28 combines with J gene TRBJ2-3; 10 positions match TRBD1. Germline trimming cut 6 bases from V and 3 bases from J; bases unmatched to any gene: 3. The CDR3 runs to 14 residues. The germline V gene has CDR1 MDHEN and CDR2 SYDVKM. CDR3 DNA sequence: TGTGCCAGCAGCGGACAGGGGGAGACAGATACGCAGTATTTT. Amino acid sequence: CASSGQGETDTQYF. Full variable domain (rest looked up from reference TRBV28 and TRBJ2-3): DVKVTQSSRYLVKRTGEKVFLECVQDMDHENMFWYRQDPGLGLRLIYFSYDVKMKEKGDIPEGYSVSREKKERFSLILESASTNQTSMYLCASSGQGETDTQYFGPGTRLTVL.

This rearrangement joins TRBV28 to TRBJ1-3; 7 bases fit TRBD1. J gave up 2 bases and V 5 bases, and 6 bases lay outside the gene matches. The CDR3 consists of 15 residues. Germline V gene data show CDR1 as MDHEN and CDR2 as SYDVKM. This CDR3 reads CASSPETGTGNTIYF. CDR3 nucleotides: TGTGCCAGCAGTCCTGAGACAGGGACTGGAAACACCATATATTTT. The complete variable domain, with remaining parts taken from reference TRBV28 and TRBJ1-3, reads DVKVTQSSRYLVKRTGEKVFLECVQDMDHENMFWYRQDPGLGLRLIYFSYDVKMKEKGDIPEGYSVSREKKERFSLILESASTNQTSMYLCASSPETGTGNTIYFGEGSWLTVV.

This clonotype was seen a few times. The chain is built from TRBV29-1 and TRBJ2-6, with a possible D match to TRBD2 (5 bases). The CDR3 extends over 15 amino acids. V was pared by 4 bases and J by 4 bases, with 14 bases between. Germline lookup yields CDR1 SQVTM and CDR2 ANQGSEA. The CDR3 coding sequence is TGCAGCGTTGTGTCTAGCTCGGCCGGGGCCAACGTCCTGACTTTC. Its translation: CSVVSSSAGANVLTF.

This clonotype was picked up a small number of times. The rearrangement joins TRBV30 to TRBJ2-3; 10 positions agree with TRBD2. In germline, CDR1 is GTSNPN, CDR2 SVGIG (reference sequence). V shed 1 base, J shed 2 bases, and the junction held 3 bases outside the gene matches. This CDR3 comprises 15 residues. CDR3 sequence: CAWSDSGRPTDTQYF. CDR3 DNA sequence: TGTGCCTGGAGTGATAGCGGGAGGCCCACAGATACGCAGTATTTT. The full variable domain, with the rest looked up from reference TRBV30 and TRBJ2-3, is SQTIHQWPATLVQPVGSPLSLECTVEGTSNPNLYWYRQAAGRGLQLLFYSVGIGQISSEVPQNLSASRPQDRQFILSSKKLLLSDSGFYLCAWSDSGRPTDTQYFGPGTRLTVL.

This clonotype turned up a few times. This sequence joins TRBV7-9 and TRBJ1-4; D possibly corresponds to TRBD1 (5 bases). The V end lost 4 bases, the J end lost 0 bases, and 12 bases lay between the germline ends. This CDR3 is 16 amino acids long. Germline loops: CDR1 SEHNR, CDR2 FQNEAQ (reference sequence). In nucleotides, the CDR3 is TGTGCCAGCAGCTCCGGGGCCGGAGCAACTAATGAAAAACTGTTTTTT. This translates into CASSSGAGATNEKLFF.

In this sample, this clonotype turned up a few times. This rearrangement joins TRBV12-3 or TRBV12-4 to TRBJ1-1; D not certain. V was shortened by 2 bases and J by 7 bases, with 11 bases between the two germline ends. The CDR3 length is 13 residues. This CDR3 reads CASSLRRVGEAFF. The CDR3 coding sequence is TGTGCCAGCAGTTTACGTAGGGTAGGTGAAGCTTTCTTT.

There are a few counts of this clonotype. The chain employs TRBV29-1 and TRBJ2-7, with TRBD2 matching over 9 bases. CDR1 is SQVTM, CDR2 ANQGSEA, per germline. The CDR3 totals 15 residues. V was pared by 4 bases and J by 1 base, with 8 bases of the junction left unmatched. The CDR3 loop reads CSVASRAGGSYEQYF. The CDR3 region has the DNA TGCAGCGTTGCGTCCAGGGCGGGGGGGTCCTACGAGCAGTACTTC.

In this sample, this clonotype turned up a few times. The rearrangement joins TRBV5-5 to TRBJ1-1; D gene uncertain. CDR3 length equals 16 residues. In germline, CDR1 is SGHKS, CDR2 YYEKEE (reference sequence). Trimming removed 2 bases at V and 0 bases at J, with 14 bases between. The CDR3 sequence: CASSFPPPELNTEAFF. Here the CDR3 DNA reads TGTGCCAGCAGCTTCCCGCCCCCAGAATTGAACACTGAAGCTTTCTTT. Combining the CDR3 with reference TRBV5-5 and TRBJ1-1 gives the whole variable domain DAGVTQSPTHLIKTRGQQVTLRCSPISGHKSVSWYQQVLGQGPQFIFQYYEKEERGRGNFPDRFSARQFPNYSSELNVNALLLGDSALYLCASSFPPPELNTEAFFGQGTRLTVV.

The chain recombines TRBV29-1 with TRBJ2-5, with 8 bases aligning to TRBD2. This CDR3 is built from 14 residues. CDR1 SQVTM and CDR2 ANQGSEA come from the germline V gene. V gave up 8 bases and J gave up 4 bases; unmatched junction bases: 12. The CDR3 coding sequence is TGCAGCTCAATAGCGGGATATTGGGGAGAGACCCAGTACTTC. Amino acid sequence: CSSIAGYWGETQYF.

This clonotype turned up a few times. The CDR3 region is CASSLLWGLGNEQYF. CDR3 bases: TGCGCCAGCAGCCTCCTTTGGGGACTCGGGAACGAGCAGTACTTC. The chain recombines TRBV4-1 with TRBJ2-7; maybe TRBD2 (6 bases). The CDR3 loop spans 15 amino acids. CDR1 is MGHRA and CDR2 is YSYEKL in the germline V gene. V was shortened by 4 bases and J by 5 bases, with 18 bases between the two germline ends.

This clonotype was counted between two and nine times. The chain has TRBV6-6 and TRBJ1-5; D not resolved. The V gene's germline CDR1 is MNHNY and CDR2 SVGAGI (reference sequence). The V end lost 2 bases, the J end lost 3 bases, and 8 bases lay between the germline ends. The CDR3 has 14 amino acids. The CDR3 DNA is TGTGCCAGCAGTTACGGCAGCGACAATCAGCCCCAGCATTTT. Translation: CASSYGSDNQPQHF.

This clonotype was detected a few times. J is TRBJ2-2 and V is TRBV9; unclear D gene. With 0 bases removed from V and 6 bases from J, the gap between germline ends came to 6 bases. There are 13 residues in the CDR3. CDR1 and CDR2 from the germline V gene are SGDLS and YYNGEE. The CDR3: CASSVAQAGELFF. CDR3 nucleotides: TGTGCCAGCAGCGTAGCTCAGGCCGGGGAGCTGTTTTTT.

The chain has TRBV2 and TRBJ2-1, with D possibly being TRBD1 (5 bases). V lost 6 bases and J 1 base, leaving 10 bases between the germline ends. CDR1 is SNHLY, CDR2 FYNNEI, per germline. The CDR3 loop spans 14 amino acids. The CDR3: CASRVGVSYNEQFF. The CDR3 DNA sequence: TGTGCCAGCAGAGTAGGGGTTTCCTACAATGAGCAGTTCTTC.

This clonotype showed up just a few times. The chain employs TRBV5-1 and TRBJ1-1; tentative D call: TRBD1 (5 bases). The CDR3 runs to 15 residues. Trimming left V 0 bases short and J 2 bases short, with 11 bases between. Germline CDR1 SGHRS, CDR2 YFSETQ. In DNA, the CDR3 is TGCGCCAGCAGCTTGGCACCTCAGGGAAACACTGAAGCTTTCTTT. Residues: CASSLAPQGNTEAFF.

This clonotype was recorded a few times. This chain joins TRBV7-6 and TRBJ2-5; 11 bases are a match to TRBD2. The trim removed 0 bases at V and 5 bases at J, leaving 8 bases unmatched. CDR1 is SGHVS, CDR2 FNYEAQ, per germline. The CDR3 totals 17 residues. The CDR3 region is CASSLAASGRKMETQYF. DNA for the CDR3: TGTGCCAGCAGCTTAGCGGCTAGCGGGAGGAAGATGGAGACCCAGTACTTC.

The sample holds a few counts of this clonotype. The chain employs TRBV13 and TRBJ1-1, with D hard to call. This CDR3 has 13 residues. Per germline, CDR1 PRHDT and CDR2 FYEKMQ (reference sequence). The ends were cut back, 1 base at V and 1 base at J, with 4 bases in the middle. This CDR3 is CASSLVPNTEAFF. CDR3 bases: TGTGCCAGCAGCTTAGTCCCGAACACTGAAGCTTTCTTT.

The gene calls are TRBV20-1 and TRBJ1-4; D gene unclear. Trimming shortened V by 0 bases and J by 8 bases, and 7 bases separated the two germline ends. CDR3 length: 12 amino acids. Germline V CDR1 and CDR2: DFQATT, SNEGSKA (reference sequence). The CDR3 nucleotides are TGCAGTGCTAGAGAAAGGCGGGAAAAACTGTTTTTT. Protein sequence: CSARERREKLFF.